This T cell receptor beta chain appears in the sequencing data of a study of blood T cell repertoires in COVID-19. V gave up 3 bases and J gave up 7 bases; unmatched junction bases: 5. CDR1 is KGHSH and CDR2 is LQKENI in the germline V gene. CDR3 length: 14 residues. Authors' processing steps: The authors estimated nucleated cell counts from reference gene primer amplification. Repertoires were generated with immunoSEQ multiplex PCR, while TCRdb's copy carries only in-frame clones and drops some. That table gives V, J and clone size, and the DNA gave D and trimming. This sample yields about 48,000 clones, of which 80% to 90% are seen a single time; roughly 2.9% belongs to the top ten.

Sample: peripheral blood. The genes are TRBV18 and TRBJ2-2, with 7 bases lining up with TRBD1. This clonotype was sampled from a woman older than 75 with acute or convalescent COVID-19. The CDR3 DNA sequence: TGTGCCAGCTCACCCGCGACAGGGATCGGGGAGCTGTTTTTT. This translates into CASSPATGIGELFF.